The 11 T cell receptor beta chains reported below all come from one sample, sequenced in a study of T cells in Graves' hyperthyroidism and ophthalmopathy. The source material, RNA transcripts, was used to amplify TCR beta CDR3 regions. The study used the HTBI primer set for a first-round RT-PCR of the TCR CDR3. TCRdb re-called the multiplex PCR reads through MiXCR, storing one row per CDR3 protein. This repertoire shows roughly 700,000 distinct CDR3 sequences, 17% found once; its top ten account for 15% to 18%. Sequenced: blood. The receptors were sampled from a middle-aged man with Graves' hyperthyroidism.

In this sample, this clonotype turned up many times. One end of the junction fails to match germline, which may point to a read error. The genes are TRBV19 and TRBJ2-3, with TRBD1 matching over 7 bases. Germline CDR1 and CDR2: LNHDA and SQIVND (reference sequence). This CDR3 comprises 14 residues. The DNA of the CDR3 is TGTGCCAGTAGTCTAGACAGGGTTATAGATACGCAGTATTTT. Amino acid sequence: CASSLDRVIDTQYF.

This clonotype has at least ten counts. The chain uses TRBV28 and TRBJ2-4; 11 bases map to TRBD1. The J segment lost 1 base and the V segment lost 1 base, leaving 6 bases of the junction unmatched. This CDR3 spans 18 amino acids. The V gene's germline CDR1 is MDHEN and CDR2 SYDVKM. Here the CDR3 DNA reads TGTGCCAGCAGTTTATTCTTGCGGACAGGGGGCGCCAAAAACATTCAGTACTTC. As protein: CASSLFLRTGGAKNIQYF.

This chain connects TRBV20-1 to TRBJ2-7; tentative D call: TRBD1 (6 bases). The CDR3 is 13 residues long. Trimming took 4 bases from V and 4 from J, leaving 14 bases between them. CDR1 is DFQATT, CDR2 SNEGSKA, per germline (reference sequence). Here the CDR3 reads CSANREMVYEQYF. DNA of the CDR3: TGCAGTGCTAACAGGGAGATGGTTTACGAGCAGTACTTC.

In this sample, this clonotype turned up a few times. The V and J genes are TRBV24-1 and TRBJ2-1; the match to TRBD2 covers 11 bases. The V and J ends lost 4 bases and 0 bases, in that order; junction bases with no gene match: 10. This CDR3 has 19 residues. The germline V gene has CDR1 KGHDR and CDR2 SFDVKD. Here the CDR3 DNA reads TGTGCCACCAGTGACTCGGTTGGGACTAGCGGAAGCTCCTACAATGAGCAGTTCTTC. Its translation: CATSDSVGTSGSSYNEQFF.

The genes are TRBV4-2 and TRBJ2-7; 14 nucleotides agree with TRBD2. Germline lookup yields CDR1 LGHNA and CDR2 YNFKEQ. This CDR3 is built from 15 residues. V shed 4 bases and J 7 bases; nucleotides not matched to a gene: 6. This CDR3 reads CASSPGTSGREEQYF. CDR3 sequence (DNA): TGTGCCAGCAGCCCCGGGACTAGCGGGAGAGAAGAGCAGTACTTC.

The V call is TRBV6-1, the J call TRBJ2-1; D uncertain. Per germline, CDR1 MNHNS and CDR2 SASEGT. The CDR3 has 12 amino acids. V shed 5 bases and J shed 8 bases, with 10 bases lying between them. CDR3 loop: CASSFGVDEQFF. The CDR3 bases are TGTGCCAGCAGTTTTGGGGTCGATGAGCAGTTCTTC.

This clonotype was picked up many times. V and J are TRBV27 and TRBJ2-7, with D possibly TRBD2 on 5 matching bases. With 5 bases removed from V and 2 bases from J, the gap between germline ends came to 10 bases. The CDR3 totals 13 residues. Germline CDR1 reads MNHEY; CDR2 reads SMNVEV (reference sequence). CDR3: CASSLTRTYEQYF. CDR3 DNA: TGTGCCAGCAGTCTCACTAGGACCTACGAGCAGTACTTC.

The genes are TRBV27 and TRBJ1-5; 8 bases align to TRBD1. V dropped 2 bases and J dropped 3; count of bases not matched to a gene: 6. The CDR3 has 16 amino acids. The germline gives CDR1 MNHEY, CDR2 SMNVEV (reference sequence). The CDR3 sequence is CASSLVGRGLNQPQHF. CDR3 DNA sequence: TGTGCCAGCAGTTTAGTCGGCAGGGGGCTCAATCAGCCCCAGCATTTT.

This clonotype was recorded at least ten times. The gene calls are TRBV7-8 and TRBJ1-1; D call uncertain. This CDR3 region has 13 residues. CDR1 is SGHVS, CDR2 FQNEAQ, per germline. The germline V and J ends were trimmed by 5 bases and 6 bases, with 13 bases remaining between them. CDR3 nucleotide sequence: TGTGCCAGCAGCGGGCCCAGAGTGGCTGAAGCTTTCTTT. It is translated as CASSGPRVAEAFF.

J is TRBJ1-3 and V is TRBV19; the D is unclear. Trimming left V 3 bases short and J 2 bases short, with 8 bases between. CDR3 length equals 14 residues. Germline CDR1 and CDR2: LNHDA and SQIVND (reference sequence). The CDR3 loop is CASSIQIAGNTIYF. The CDR3 DNA sequence: TGTGCCAGTAGTATTCAGATAGCTGGAAACACCATATATTTT.

A note on this clonotype: A clone one base away is much larger, so this may be a read error. The gene calls are TRBV6-2 or TRBV6-3 and TRBJ2-1; D is ambiguous. Trimming stripped 0 bases from V and 4 bases from J, with 10 bases between. CDR1 and CDR2 from the germline V gene are MNHEY and SVGEGT. CDR3 length: 15 residues. CDR3 sequence: CASSYSARGYNEQFF. The DNA for the CDR3 is TGTGCCAGCAGTTACTCGGCGAGAGGTTACAATGAGCAGTTCTTC.